These 23 T cell receptor beta chains were sequenced from one sample in a study of T cell changes during pregnancy in multiple sclerosis. This table comes from immunoSEQ multiplex PCR, and its TCRdb copy is limited to in-frame clones, with some not included. The repertoire holds 38,000 or so clones, with roughly nine tenths as singletons. The sequences come from CD8+ T cells from peripheral blood mononuclear cells, collected before pregnancy. These receptors were collected from a female donor with multiple sclerosis, enrolled in a pregnancy study.

The chain is built from TRBV6-5 and TRBJ2-1; D might be TRBD2 (5 bases). Per germline, CDR1 MNHEY and CDR2 SVGAGI. This CDR3 is built from 14 residues. V lost 5 bases and J lost 2, with 10 bases in between. The CDR3 nucleotides read TGTGCCAGCAGTCCCGGACTGACCTACAATGAGCAGTTCTTC. The encoded protein is CASSPGLTYNEQFF.

V and J are TRBV14 and TRBJ1-5, with a tentative D call TRBD1 (6 bases). The germline V gene has CDR1 SGHDN and CDR2 FVKESK. The V end lost 2 bases, the J end lost 3 bases, and 8 bases lay between the germline ends. This CDR3 is 14 amino acids long. The CDR3 reads CASSQTGYNQPQHF. CDR3 nucleotide sequence: TGTGCCAGCAGCCAAACAGGGTACAATCAGCCCCAGCATTTT.

The count of this clone is one. The rearrangement uses TRBV7-2 and TRBJ2-1, with 8 bases fitting TRBD2. The CDR3 has 15 amino acids. Losses at the gene ends were 1 base for V and 8 bases for J; bases not matched to a gene: 7. CDR1 is SGHTA and CDR2 is FQGNSA in the germline V gene. The CDR3, as DNA: TGTGCCAGCAGCTTAGGCGGCGGGAGGACGGATGAGCAGTTCTTC. Residues: CASSLGGGRTDEQFF.

J is TRBJ1-2 and V is TRBV19; D possibly corresponds to TRBD1 (5 bases). The CDR3 loop spans 11 amino acids. Germline V gene sequence: CDR1 LNHDA, CDR2 SQIVND (reference sequence). Trimming took off 10 bases at V and 8 bases at J, with 14 bases between the two ends. The CDR3: CATNSGDGYTF. Written as DNA, the CDR3 is TGTGCCACCAATAGCGGGGACGGCTACACCTTC.

This chain connects TRBV6-1 to TRBJ2-3; D ambiguous. Germline CDR1 MNHNS, CDR2 SASEGT. V was pared by 7 bases and J by 0 bases, with 8 bases between. The CDR3 covers 13 residues. CDR3: CASTRLSTDTQYF. Written as DNA, the CDR3 is TGTGCCAGCACGCGCCTTAGCACAGATACGCAGTATTTT.

The V gene is TRBV30, the J gene TRBJ2-1; D is unclear. CDR1 is GTSNPN and CDR2 is SVGIG in the germline V gene (reference sequence). Trimming took off 5 bases at V and 5 bases at J, with 4 bases between the two ends. The CDR3 covers 10 residues. As DNA, the CDR3 is TGTGCCTGGGGAGACAATGAGCAGTTCTTC. It codes for CAWGDNEQFF.

The chain recombines TRBV7-9 with TRBJ1-5; 8 bases map to TRBD1. Germline V gene sequence: CDR1 SEHNR, CDR2 FQNEAQ (reference sequence). The CDR3 loop spans 15 amino acids. Trimming cost V 5 bases and J 4 bases; bases outside gene matches: 7. The CDR3 DNA follows: TGTGCCAGCAGCCCCTCCGGGACAGGTAATCAGCCCCAGCATTTT. Encoded protein: CASSPSGTGNQPQHF.

V is TRBV4-3 and J is TRBJ2-1, with D possibly being TRBD2 (6 bases). Germline CDR1 LGHNA, CDR2 YSLEER. Trimming stripped 0 bases from V and 4 bases from J, with 13 bases between. CDR3 size: 16 residues. The CDR3 is CASSQDWRVAYNEQFF. CDR3 bases: TGCGCCAGCAGCCAAGATTGGAGGGTAGCATACAATGAGCAGTTCTTC.

The chain uses TRBV6-5 and TRBJ2-7; 7 bases match TRBD2. Germline V gene sequence: CDR1 MNHEY, CDR2 SVGAGI. The trim removed 5 bases at V and 1 base at J, leaving 5 bases unmatched. This CDR3 is 14 amino acids long. CDR3 protein: CASSAASGSYEQYF. CDR3 in DNA: TGTGCCAGCAGTGCCGCTAGCGGTTCCTACGAGCAGTACTTC.

This rearrangement joins TRBV6-1 to TRBJ2-6; D uncertain. CDR3 length equals 15 residues. Germline V gene lookup returns CDR1 MNHNS and CDR2 SASEGT. Trimming stripped 5 bases from V and 0 bases from J, with 8 bases between. In DNA, the CDR3 is TGTGCCAGCAGTCGACACCACTCTGGGGCCAACGTCCTGACTTTC. Amino acid sequence: CASSRHHSGANVLTF.

The rearrangement joins TRBV27 to TRBJ1-4, with D unresolved. The ends were cut back, 2 bases at V and 8 bases at J, with 12 bases in the middle. CDR1 and CDR2 (germline): MNHEY, SMNVEV (reference sequence). The CDR3 is made up of 14 amino acids. The DNA of the CDR3 is TGTGCCAGCAGTTTAAATTGGAGGGTAGAAAAACTGTTTTTT. Translated: CASSLNWRVEKLFF.

V and J are TRBV11-2 and TRBJ2-7; D possibly corresponds to TRBD1 (6 bases). There are 16 residues in the CDR3. From germline, CDR1 is SGHAT and CDR2 FQNNGV. V dropped 5 bases and J dropped 0 bases, with 17 bases sitting between them. The CDR3 protein is CASSTPPWTVSYEQYF. For the CDR3, the DNA is TGTGCCAGCAGCACCCCTCCGTGGACAGTCTCCTACGAGCAGTACTTC.

The chain combines TRBV7-9 with TRBJ2-3; 8 bases fit TRBD1. V lost 3 bases and J lost 2; bases outside the gene matches: 7. Germline CDR1 reads SEHNR; CDR2 reads FQNEAQ (reference sequence). This CDR3 spans 16 amino acids. CDR3 nucleotides: TGTGCCAGCAGCTTTACAGGGGGGACGGACACAGATACGCAGTATTTT. Its translation is CASSFTGGTDTDTQYF.

This chain connects TRBV5-1 to TRBJ2-7; TRBD2 agrees at 7 bases. This CDR3 comprises 15 residues. From germline, CDR1 is SGHRS and CDR2 YFSETQ. Losses at the gene ends were 0 bases for V and 2 bases for J; bases not matched to a gene: 5. CDR3 nucleotides: TGCGCCAGCAGCTTGGTGGCGGGAGAAACCTACGAGCAGTACTTC. It translates to CASSLVAGETYEQYF. The whole variable domain, remainder taken from reference TRBV5-1 and TRBJ2-7, is KAGVTQTPRYLIKTRGQQVTLSCSPISGHRSVSWYQQTPGQGLQFLFEYFSETQRNKGNFPGRFSGRQFSNSRSEMNVSTLELGDSALYLCASSLVAGETYEQYFGPGTRLTVT.

This clone occurred once. The rearrangement links TRBV27 to TRBJ1-5; 8 bases are a match to TRBD1. Germline-derived CDR1 and CDR2 are MNHEY and SMNVEV (reference sequence). The CDR3 contains 14 residues. With 4 bases clipped from V and 6 bases from J, the junction kept 5 bases outside the gene matches. For the CDR3, the DNA is TGTGCCAGCAGTTGGGGACAGGAGGGTCAGCCCCAGCATTTT. Translating gives CASSWGQEGQPQHF.

This chain links TRBV4-3 with TRBJ2-7, with TRBD2 identical over 7 bases. Germline lookup yields CDR1 LGHNA and CDR2 YSLEER. This CDR3 comprises 15 residues. The junction had 6 bases not matched to a gene; V was cut back by 0 bases and J by 4 bases. The DNA for the CDR3 is TGCGCCAGCAGCCAAGATCGCGGGGGAGGATACGAGCAGTACTTC. Protein: CASSQDRGGGYEQYF.

This clone was counted once. This sequence joins TRBV4-2 and TRBJ2-2, with D possibly TRBD1 on 6 matching bases. The CDR3 loop spans 16 amino acids. The germline gives CDR1 LGHNA, CDR2 YNFKEQ. V gave up 1 base and J gave up 3 bases, with 12 bases separating them. The CDR3 spells CASSQGMTGYTGELFF. The CDR3 DNA sequence: TGTGCCAGCAGCCAAGGAATGACAGGCTACACCGGGGAGCTGTTTTTT.

The chain uses TRBV29-1 and TRBJ1-2; D unclear. The CDR3 is 10 amino acids. V lost 5 bases, J lost 3 bases, and 4 bases lay in between. Germline values: CDR1 SQVTM, CDR2 ANQGSEA. The CDR3 DNA follows: TGCAGCGTTACGGACTATGGCTACACCTTC. This gives the protein CSVTDYGYTF.

V usage is TRBV19 and J usage is TRBJ2-1, with a possible D match to TRBD2 (6 bases). Trimming removed 1 base from V and 9 bases from J, with 10 bases in between. The CDR3 length is 13 residues. In germline, CDR1 is LNHDA, CDR2 SQIVND (reference sequence). CDR3 sequence: CASSIAGGGEQFF. The CDR3, as DNA: TGTGCCAGTAGTATAGCTGGGGGAGGTGAGCAGTTCTTC.

This clone was observed once. The rearrangement links TRBV4-3 to TRBJ2-1, with 11 bases fitting TRBD2. The CDR3 contains 16 residues. The junction had 3 bases not matched to a gene; V was cut back by 0 bases and J by 5 bases. The germline gives CDR1 LGHNA, CDR2 YSLEER. The chain's CDR3 is CASSQDQGLADNEQFF. In nucleotides, the CDR3 is TGCGCCAGCAGCCAAGATCAGGGACTAGCGGACAATGAGCAGTTCTTC.

The gene calls are TRBV28 and TRBJ2-2; TRBD2 matches 8 bases. Germline assignment: CDR1 MDHEN and CDR2 SYDVKM. The CDR3 is made up of 16 amino acids. V gave up 5 bases and J gave up 5 bases; unmatched junction bases: 10. The CDR3 loop reads CASSPFNPSGTGELFF. CDR3 in DNA: TGTGCCAGCAGTCCGTTTAACCCTAGCGGGACCGGGGAGCTGTTTTTT.

This clone was counted a single time. This chain joins TRBV11-2 and TRBJ2-7; TRBD2 agrees at 11 bases. The CDR3 has 17 amino acids. CDR1 and CDR2 (germline): SGHAT, FQNNGV. Trimming at V came to 1 base and at J to 3 bases, leaving 8 bases not matched to a gene. The CDR3 region is CASSLVGFTSGSYEQYF. As DNA, the CDR3 is TGTGCCAGCAGCTTAGTGGGTTTTACTAGCGGGAGCTACGAGCAGTACTTC. The entire variable domain, with the rest obtained from reference TRBV11-2 and TRBJ2-7, is as follows: EAGVAQSPRYKIIEKRQSVAFWCNPISGHATLYWYQQILGQGPKLLIQFQNNGVVDDSQLPKDRFSAERLKGVDSTLKIQPAKLEDSAVYLCASSLVGFTSGSYEQYFGPGTRLTVT.

J is TRBJ2-3 and V is TRBV6-5, with 7 bases aligning to TRBD2. Germline CDR1 is MNHEY and CDR2 is SVGAGI. V was clipped by 6 bases and J by 0 bases; unmatched bases: 3. This CDR3 region has 14 residues. The DNA of the CDR3 is TGTGCCAGCAGGCTAGCGGATAGCACAGATACGCAGTATTTT. It codes for CASRLADSTDTQYF.